Below, one T cell receptor beta chain is given with its context. The CDR3 covers 17 residues. Per the germline V gene, CDR1 is MNHEY and CDR2 is SMNVEV (reference sequence). V lost 5 bases and J 0 bases, leaving 17 bases between the germline ends. These data originate in a study of cytomegalovirus exposure and HLA in healthy donors. PCR involved 60 Vbeta and 13 Jbeta primers. Method: immunoSEQ multiplex PCR; TCRdb's copy keeps in-frame clones and lacks some. The sample has around 150,000 clones; 55% to 80% are singletons. The clonotype was recovered from an older woman in good health and CMV-seropositive. Sequenced input: PBMCs. The chain combines TRBV27 with TRBJ2-1; a weak D match, TRBD2 (6 bases). In DNA, the CDR3 is TGTGCCAGCAGTGCGTCCGGCGGGATAAGCTCCTACAATGAGCAGTTCTTC. Protein sequence: CASSASGGISSYNEQFF.